This note documents a single T cell receptor (beta chain) sequence. As yet, its antigen is unknown. This entry is derived from a study of T-cell reconstitution after alpha-beta-depleted transplantation in children. Trimming shortened V by 5 bases and J by 3 bases, and 15 bases separated the two germline ends. This CDR3 is built from 15 residues. The germline V gene has CDR1 LNHDA and CDR2 SQIVND (reference sequence). Overall study results and limits: T-cell counts and diversity at one year following transplant were attributed mainly to newly produced T cells. Expanded graft clones, several hundred of them, were reportedly the source of alpha-beta T cells about two months after transplant.

The TCRbeta library incorporated unique molecular identifiers. TCRdb ran MiXCR on the PCR reads and lists one entry per CDR3 protein. Here the sample spans some 550,000 distinct CDR3 sequences, around 23% being singletons. The sequenced sample was PBMCs, mostly from graft donor cells, obtained 360 days after TCRalphabeta/CD19-depleted stem cell transplant. This clonotype was sampled from a boy under two years old who had a stem cell transplant for acute myeloid leukemia, so the T cells may come from the graft donor. V gene TRBV19 combines with J gene TRBJ2-3; D is perhaps TRBD2 (5 bases). CDR3 sequence (DNA): TGTGCCAGTAGTCGAAAGGACTGGATTACAGATACGCAGTATTTT. Protein: CASSRKDWITDTQYF.